The 6 T cell receptor beta chains given below trace back to one sample, sequenced in a study of T cell responses to AZD1222 COVID-19 vaccine. Libraries were prepared by immunoSEQ multiplex PCR; TCRdb keeps only in-frame clonotypes and omits some of them. The repertoire includes 200,000 to 250,000 clones, 85% to 95% of them detected once, and around 1% sits in the top ten. This specimen consisted of peripheral blood, obtained on day 0 of MenACWY control vaccination. Receptors originate from an adult in good health.

The sample holds a few counts of this clone. The chain carries TRBV7-9 and TRBJ1-4; D ambiguous. Per germline, CDR1 SEHNR and CDR2 FQNEAQ (reference sequence). The CDR3 runs 15 residues. Trimming removed 4 bases from V and 0 bases from J, with 9 bases in between. This CDR3 reads CASSSYITTNEKLFF. CDR3 sequence (DNA): TGTGCCAGCAGCTCGTACATAACAACTAATGAAAAACTGTTTTTT. Variable domain in full (rest from reference TRBV7-9 and TRBJ1-4): DTGVSQNPRHKITKRGQNVTFRCDPISEHNRLYWYRQTLGQGPEFLTYFQNEAQLEKSRLLSDRFSAERPKGSFSTLEIQRTEQGDSAMYLCASSSYITTNEKLFFGSGTQLSVL.

The genes are TRBV4-3 and TRBJ1-2; no clear D. This CDR3 is built from 13 residues. The V gene's germline CDR1 is LGHNA and CDR2 YSLEER. Trimming took off 0 bases at V and 2 bases at J, with 4 bases between the two ends. CDR3 DNA sequence: TGCGCCAGCAGCCAAGAGATAAACTATGGCTACACCTTC. Translation: CASSQEINYGYTF.

The chain links TRBV29-1 to TRBJ1-1, with no clear D. V was cut by 2 bases and J by 7 bases, with 23 bases left in between. This CDR3 is 16 amino acids long. CDR1 is SQVTM, CDR2 ANQGSEA, per germline. The CDR3 sequence is CSVELGQRVSKGEAFF. The CDR3 DNA reads TGCAGCGTTGAATTAGGGCAGAGGGTCTCCAAAGGTGAAGCTTTCTTT.

The chain is built from TRBV2 and TRBJ2-1, with D possibly called TRBD1 or TRBD2 (6 bases each). The germline gives CDR1 SNHLY, CDR2 FYNNEI. The CDR3 runs 14 residues. Between the trimmed V and J ends, which lost 6 bases and 0 bases, there was a span of 9 bases. The CDR3, as DNA: TGTGCCAGCAGAGGGGGGAGCTCCTACAATGAGCAGTTCTTC. This sequence encodes CASRGGSSYNEQFF.

The rearrangement uses TRBV28 and TRBJ1-1, with 9 positions matching TRBD1. Germline loops: CDR1 MDHEN, CDR2 SYDVKM. Trimming took 6 bases from V and 1 from J; bases not matched to a gene: 6. The CDR3 covers 15 residues. Written as DNA, the CDR3 is TGTGCCAGCAGAGGTATGGGACAGGGGAACACTGAAGCTTTCTTT. This codes for CASRGMGQGNTEAFF. The full variable domain, its missing parts supplied by reference TRBV28 and TRBJ1-1, is DVKVTQSSRYLVKRTGEKVFLECVQDMDHENMFWYRQDPGLGLRLIYFSYDVKMKEKGDIPEGYSVSREKKERFSLILESASTNQTSMYLCASRGMGQGNTEAFFGQGTRLTVV.

This sequence joins TRBV28 and TRBJ2-1; D possibly corresponds to TRBD1 (5 bases). Trimming cost V 11 bases and J 4 bases, with 9 bases left between them. The germline gives CDR1 MDHEN, CDR2 SYDVKM. This CDR3 comprises 11 residues. CDR3 protein: CASRVYNEQFF. The CDR3 DNA reads as TGTGCCTCCAGGGTTTACAATGAGCAGTTCTTC. Together with reference TRBV28 and TRBJ2-1, the CDR3 gives the full variable domain: DVKVTQSSRYLVKRTGEKVFLECVQDMDHENMFWYRQDPGLGLRLIYFSYDVKMKEKGDIPEGYSVSREKKERFSLILESASTNQTSMYLCASRVYNEQFFGPGTRLTVL.